Each of the 10 T cell receptor beta chains below was sequenced from the same sample in a study of shared clonotypes between healthy human individuals. Naive CD8 cells, CD45RO-negative and positively selected for CCR7, excluded terminally differentiated effector memory CD45RA+ cells. The repertoire was sequenced with immunoSEQ multiplex PCR; TCRdb's copy has only in-frame clones and lacks some. Of around 610,000 clones listed, approximately 96% are singletons. Sequencing used naive CD8+ T cells sorted from blood. These receptors were obtained from a woman in her twenties or thirties in good health.

The rearrangement joins TRBV27 to TRBJ2-3; the D is unclear. The germline CDR1 and CDR2 sequences are MNHEY and SMNVEV (reference sequence). V was pared by 11 bases and J by 5 bases, with 17 bases between. The CDR3 totals 13 residues. The CDR3 DNA reads TGTGCCGCCACCGACACCTTGGGAGATACGCAGTATTTT. Amino acids: CAATDTLGDTQYF.

This chain links TRBV4-2 with TRBJ2-1; D is perhaps TRBD2 (5 bases). Germline V gene data show CDR1 as LGHNA and CDR2 as YNFKEQ. The CDR3 covers 17 residues. V lost 2 bases to trimming and J lost 8 bases, with 22 bases between them. DNA of the CDR3: TGTGCCAGCAGCCAAATGCCGCTTGGGCGGGTTAAGTATGAGCAGTTCTTC. Amino acid sequence: CASSQMPLGRVKYEQFF.

The chain carries TRBV19 and TRBJ2-3, with D unclear. Germline values: CDR1 LNHDA, CDR2 SQIVND (reference sequence). Deletions cut 3 bases from V and 0 bases from J, with 7 bases between. There are 14 residues in the CDR3. As DNA, the CDR3 is TGTGCCAGTAGTATGAGGTCTAGCACAGATACGCAGTATTTT. Protein product: CASSMRSSTDTQYF.

Comments on this clone: At the DNA level, this CDR3 is encoded by other sequences in the same sample as well. The rearrangement links TRBV7-9 to TRBJ1-3; no clear D. The CDR3 contains 14 residues. Germline V gives CDR1 SEHNR, CDR2 FQNEAQ (reference sequence). Trimming cost V 1 base and J 1 base, with 5 bases left between them. The CDR3 loop is CASSLGGSGNTIYF. For the CDR3, the DNA is TGTGCCAGCAGCTTAGGGGGTTCTGGAAACACCATATATTTT.

V gene TRBV27 combines with J gene TRBJ2-7, with D perhaps being TRBD1 or TRBD2 (6 bases each). Trimming cost V 3 bases and J 4 bases, with 16 bases left between them. This CDR3 spans 15 amino acids. Germline CDR1 and CDR2: MNHEY and SMNVEV (reference sequence). The CDR3 spells CASSFEGVGLYEQYF. In nucleotides, the CDR3 is TGTGCCAGCAGTTTTGAGGGGGTGGGACTTTACGAGCAGTACTTC.

The CDR3 bases are TGTGCCAGCAGCCAATTGGGGCACGAGCAGTACTTC. It is translated as CASSQLGHEQYF. The chain links TRBV14 to TRBJ2-7; a possible D gene is TRBD1 (5 bases). Trimming removed 2 bases at V and 5 bases at J, with 7 bases between. Germline V lookup: CDR1 SGHDN, CDR2 FVKESK. The CDR3 has 12 residues. The full variable domain, with the rest looked up from reference TRBV14 and TRBJ2-7, is EAGVTQFPSHSVIEKGQTVTLRCDPISGHDNLYWYRRVMGKEIKFLLHFVKESKQDESGMPNNRFLAERTGGTYSTLKVQPAELEDSGVYFCASSQLGHEQYFGPGTRLTVT.

This sequence joins TRBV19 and TRBJ2-2; possibly TRBD2 for D (5 bases). V gave up 5 bases and J gave up 5 bases, with 12 bases separating them. CDR3 length: 14 residues. Germline assignment: CDR1 LNHDA and CDR2 SQIVND (reference sequence). CDR3 residues: CASSSYGSTGELFF. CDR3 coding DNA: TGTGCCAGTAGTTCTTATGGGAGTACCGGGGAGCTGTTTTTT.

The chain uses TRBV19 and TRBJ2-7; 13 nucleotides agree with TRBD2. The CDR3 is made up of 18 amino acids. Trimming took 0 bases from V and 2 from J; bases not matched to a gene: 7. Germline-derived CDR1 and CDR2 are LNHDA and SQIVND (reference sequence). CDR3 amino acids: CASSIDLGTSGETYEQYF. CDR3 bases: TGTGCCAGTAGTATAGATCTCGGGACTAGCGGGGAAACCTACGAGCAGTACTTC.

The chain joins TRBV29-1 to TRBJ1-2, with TRBD1 matching 7 bases. The CDR3 covers 13 residues. Losses at the gene ends were 4 bases for V and 4 bases for J; bases not matched to a gene: 6. Germline CDR1 and CDR2: SQVTM and ANQGSEA. The CDR3 DNA reads as TGCAGCGTTGGGGCAGGGGGGACCTATGGCTACACCTTC. Protein sequence: CSVGAGGTYGYTF.

The chain links TRBV7-2 to TRBJ2-3, with no clear D. The length of the CDR3 is 13 residues. V was pared by 5 bases and J by 2 bases, with 8 bases between. The germline V gene encodes CDR1 SGHTA and CDR2 FQGNSA. DNA of the CDR3: TGTGCCAGCAGCCCCCTTAACACAGATACGCAGTATTTT. It yields the protein CASSPLNTDTQYF.